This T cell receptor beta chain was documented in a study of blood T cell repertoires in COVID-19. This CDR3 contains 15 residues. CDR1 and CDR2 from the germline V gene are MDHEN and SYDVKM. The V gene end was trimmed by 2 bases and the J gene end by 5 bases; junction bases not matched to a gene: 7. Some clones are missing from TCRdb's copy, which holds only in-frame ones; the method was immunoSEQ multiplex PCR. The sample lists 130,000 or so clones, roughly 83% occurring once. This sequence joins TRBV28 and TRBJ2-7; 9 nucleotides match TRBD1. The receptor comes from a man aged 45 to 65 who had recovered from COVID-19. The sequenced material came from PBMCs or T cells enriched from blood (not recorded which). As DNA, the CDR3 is TGTGCCAGCAGTTTAAAGGGGACAGGGTCGGACGAGCAGTACTTC. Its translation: CASSLKGTGSDEQYF.